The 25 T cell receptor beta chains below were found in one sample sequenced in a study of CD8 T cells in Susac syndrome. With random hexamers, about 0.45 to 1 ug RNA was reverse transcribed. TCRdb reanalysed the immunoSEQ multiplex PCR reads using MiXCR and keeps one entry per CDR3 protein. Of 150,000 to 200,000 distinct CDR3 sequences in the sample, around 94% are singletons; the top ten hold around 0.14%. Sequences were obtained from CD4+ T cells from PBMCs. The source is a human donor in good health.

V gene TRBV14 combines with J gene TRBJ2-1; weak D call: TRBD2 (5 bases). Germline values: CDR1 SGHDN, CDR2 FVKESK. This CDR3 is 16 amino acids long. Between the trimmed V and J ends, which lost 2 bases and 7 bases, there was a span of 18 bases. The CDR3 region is CASSQWSGSLANEQFF. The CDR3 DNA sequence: TGTGCCAGCAGCCAATGGTCGGGGAGTCTGGCGAATGAGCAGTTCTTC.

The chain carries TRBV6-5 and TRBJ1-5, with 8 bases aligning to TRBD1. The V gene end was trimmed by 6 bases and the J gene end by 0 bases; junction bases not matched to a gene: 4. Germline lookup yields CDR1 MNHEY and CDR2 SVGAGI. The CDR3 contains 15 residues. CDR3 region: CASRPDRGSNQPQHF. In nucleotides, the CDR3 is TGTGCCAGCAGACCCGACAGGGGTAGCAATCAGCCCCAGCATTTT.

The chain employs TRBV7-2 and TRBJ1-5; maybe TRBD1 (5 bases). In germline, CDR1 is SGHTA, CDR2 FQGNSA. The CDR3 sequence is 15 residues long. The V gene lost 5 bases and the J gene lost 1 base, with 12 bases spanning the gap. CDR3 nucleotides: TGTGCCAGCAGCGCCCAACGGACAAGCAATCAGCCCCAGCATTTT. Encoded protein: CASSAQRTSNQPQHF.

CDR3 sequence (DNA): TGCACCAGCAGCAGACTACAATCCGGCTACACCTTC. It yields the protein CTSSRLQSGYTF. The chain couples TRBV1 to TRBJ1-2. TRBV1 is marked as a pseudogene. The CDR3 has 12 amino acids.

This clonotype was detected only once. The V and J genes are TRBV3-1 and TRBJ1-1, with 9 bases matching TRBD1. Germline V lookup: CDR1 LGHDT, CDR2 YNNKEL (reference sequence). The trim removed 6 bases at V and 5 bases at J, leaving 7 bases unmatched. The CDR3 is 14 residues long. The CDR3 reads CASRKQGAVTEAFF. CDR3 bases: TGTGCCAGCAGAAAACAGGGGGCCGTAACTGAAGCTTTCTTT.

CDR3 DNA: TGTGCCAGCACCGGTATGGACAGGGGTCCCTATGGCTACACCTTC. It specifies CASTGMDRGPYGYTF. This chain connects TRBV5-4 to TRBJ1-2; 9 bases fit TRBD1. Trimming at V came to 6 bases and at J to 4 bases, leaving 10 bases not matched to a gene. Germline loops: CDR1 SGHNT, CDR2 YYREEE (reference sequence). The CDR3 runs to 15 residues.

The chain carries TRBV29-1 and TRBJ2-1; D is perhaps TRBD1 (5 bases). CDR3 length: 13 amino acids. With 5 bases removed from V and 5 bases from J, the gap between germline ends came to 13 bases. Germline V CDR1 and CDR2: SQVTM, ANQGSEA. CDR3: CSVKYRRDNEQFF. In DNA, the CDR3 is TGCAGCGTTAAGTACCGCAGGGACAATGAGCAGTTCTTC.

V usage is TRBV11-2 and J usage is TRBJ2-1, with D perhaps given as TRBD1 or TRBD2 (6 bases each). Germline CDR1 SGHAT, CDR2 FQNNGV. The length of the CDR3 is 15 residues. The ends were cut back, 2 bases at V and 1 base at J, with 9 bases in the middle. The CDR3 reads CASSLRRGSYNEQFF. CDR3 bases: TGTGCCAGCAGCTTAAGGAGGGGGTCCTACAATGAGCAGTTCTTC.

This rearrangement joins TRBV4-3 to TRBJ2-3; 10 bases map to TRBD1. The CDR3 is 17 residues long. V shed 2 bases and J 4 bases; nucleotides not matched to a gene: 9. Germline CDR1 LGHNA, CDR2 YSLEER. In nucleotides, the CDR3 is TGCGCCAGCAGCCAAAGACCCGCCGGACAGGGGGCAGATACGCAGTATTTT. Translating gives CASSQRPAGQGADTQYF.

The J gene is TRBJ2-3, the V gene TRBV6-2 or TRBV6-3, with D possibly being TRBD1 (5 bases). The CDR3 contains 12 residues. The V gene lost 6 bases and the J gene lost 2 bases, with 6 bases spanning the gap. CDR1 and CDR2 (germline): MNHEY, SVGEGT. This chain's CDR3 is CASRTATDTQYF. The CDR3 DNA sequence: TGTGCCAGCAGGACAGCCACAGATACGCAGTATTTT.

The CDR3 loop reads CASSQVSQGTYEQYF. CDR3 nucleotides: TGTGCCAGCAGCCAAGTTTCGCAGGGGACCTACGAGCAGTACTTC. The chain employs TRBV4-2 and TRBJ2-7; a possible D gene is TRBD1 (6 bases). Germline CDR1 LGHNA, CDR2 YNFKEQ. The ends were cut back, 1 base at V and 2 bases at J, with 12 bases in the middle. This CDR3 is built from 15 residues.

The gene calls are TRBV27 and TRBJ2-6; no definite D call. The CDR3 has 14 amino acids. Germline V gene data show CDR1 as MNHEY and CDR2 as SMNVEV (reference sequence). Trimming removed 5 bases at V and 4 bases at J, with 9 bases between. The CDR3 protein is CASSRTTGANVLTF. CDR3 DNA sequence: TGTGCCAGCAGTCGCACCACCGGGGCCAACGTCCTGACTTTC.

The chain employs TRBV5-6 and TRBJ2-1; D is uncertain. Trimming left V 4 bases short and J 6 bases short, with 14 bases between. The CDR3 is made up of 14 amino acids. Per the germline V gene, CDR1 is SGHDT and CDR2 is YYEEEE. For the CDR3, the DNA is TGTGCCAGCAGCGTCCCTGGGCGGCGCAATGAGCAGTTCTTC. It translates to CASSVPGRRNEQFF.

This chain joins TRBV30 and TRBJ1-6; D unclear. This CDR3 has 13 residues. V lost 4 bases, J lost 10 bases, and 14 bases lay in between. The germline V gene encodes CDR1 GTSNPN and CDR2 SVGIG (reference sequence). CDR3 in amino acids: CAWNGSPGSPLHF. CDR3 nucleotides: TGTGCCTGGAACGGGAGTCCAGGCTCACCCCTCCACTTT.

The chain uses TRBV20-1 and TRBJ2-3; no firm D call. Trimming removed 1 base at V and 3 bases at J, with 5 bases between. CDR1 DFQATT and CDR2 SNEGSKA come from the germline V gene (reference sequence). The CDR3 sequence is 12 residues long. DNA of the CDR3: TGCAGTGCTAGAGTCGGGACAGATACGCAGTATTTT. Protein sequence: CSARVGTDTQYF.

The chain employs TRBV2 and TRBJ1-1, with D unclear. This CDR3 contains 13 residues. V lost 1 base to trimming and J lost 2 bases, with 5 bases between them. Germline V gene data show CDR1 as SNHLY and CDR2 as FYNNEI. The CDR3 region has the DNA TGTGCCAGCAGTGAAGACCACAACACTGAAGCTTTCTTT. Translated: CASSEDHNTEAFF.

The DNA for the CDR3 is TGCGCCAGCAGCCCCCGGGGGGGCGAGGAAGAGACCCAGTACTTC. Translation: CASSPRGGEEETQYF. This rearrangement joins TRBV5-1 to TRBJ2-5, with 8 bases aligning to TRBD2. V was pared by 4 bases and J by 3 bases, with 8 bases of the junction left unmatched. This CDR3 comprises 15 residues. Germline assignment: CDR1 SGHRS and CDR2 YFSETQ.

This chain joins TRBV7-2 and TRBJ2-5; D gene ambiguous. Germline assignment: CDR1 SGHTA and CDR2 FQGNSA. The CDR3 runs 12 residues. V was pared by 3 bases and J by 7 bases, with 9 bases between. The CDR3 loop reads CASSFPPGTQYF. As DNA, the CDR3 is TGTGCCAGCAGCTTCCCGCCGGGGACCCAGTACTTC.

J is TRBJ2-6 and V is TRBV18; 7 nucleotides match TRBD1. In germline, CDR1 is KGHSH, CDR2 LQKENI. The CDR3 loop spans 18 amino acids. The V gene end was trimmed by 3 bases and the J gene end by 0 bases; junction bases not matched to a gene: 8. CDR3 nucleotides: TGTGCCAGCTCACCCCCGGGACAGCTACTCTCTGGGGCCAACGTCCTGACTTTC. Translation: CASSPPGQLLSGANVLTF. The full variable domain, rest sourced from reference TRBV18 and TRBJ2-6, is NAGVMQNPRHLVRRRGQEARLRCSPMKGHSHVYWYRQLPEEGLKFMVYLQKENIIDESGMPKERFSAEFPKEGPSILRIQQVVRGDSAAYFCASSPPGQLLSGANVLTFGAGSRLTVL.

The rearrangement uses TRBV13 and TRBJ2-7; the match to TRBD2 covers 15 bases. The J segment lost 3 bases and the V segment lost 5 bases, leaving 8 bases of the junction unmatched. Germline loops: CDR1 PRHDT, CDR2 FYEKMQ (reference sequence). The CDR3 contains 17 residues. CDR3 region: CASSPPGLAGGRYEQYF. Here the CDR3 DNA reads TGTGCCAGCAGCCCACCGGGACTAGCGGGGGGTCGCTACGAGCAGTACTTC.

The CDR3 DNA reads TGTGCCAGCAGCTTGGCTCAGGGAACGGGCGGCACTGAAGCTTTCTTT. Translated, it gives CASSLAQGTGGTEAFF. The chain employs TRBV5-6 and TRBJ1-1; TRBD1 is a possible D gene (5 bases). The V end was cut by 0 bases, the J end by 4 bases, with 16 bases between. The CDR3 spans 16 residues. Germline values: CDR1 SGHDT, CDR2 YYEEEE.

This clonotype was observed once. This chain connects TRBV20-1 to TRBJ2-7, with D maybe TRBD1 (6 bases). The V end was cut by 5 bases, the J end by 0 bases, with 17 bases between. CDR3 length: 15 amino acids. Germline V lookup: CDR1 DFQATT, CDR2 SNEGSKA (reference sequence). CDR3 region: CSALGMGHSSYEQYF. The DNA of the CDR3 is TGCAGTGCTCTCGGGATGGGACATTCCTCCTACGAGCAGTACTTC.

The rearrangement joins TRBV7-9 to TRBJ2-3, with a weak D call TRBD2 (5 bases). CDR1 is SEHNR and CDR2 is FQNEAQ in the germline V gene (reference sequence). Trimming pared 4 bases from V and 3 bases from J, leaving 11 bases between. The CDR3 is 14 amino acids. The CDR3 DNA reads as TGTGCCAGCAGCTCGGGGAGTAATACAGATACGCAGTATTTT. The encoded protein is CASSSGSNTDTQYF.

CDR3 DNA sequence: TGTGCCAGCAGCTTATACCAGAGAGAGACCCAGTACTTC. This sequence encodes CASSLYQRETQYF. The chain is built from TRBV7-9 and TRBJ2-5; D is undetermined. Per germline, CDR1 SEHNR and CDR2 FQNEAQ (reference sequence). The length of the CDR3 is 13 residues. Trimming cost V 2 bases and J 4 bases, with 8 bases left between them.

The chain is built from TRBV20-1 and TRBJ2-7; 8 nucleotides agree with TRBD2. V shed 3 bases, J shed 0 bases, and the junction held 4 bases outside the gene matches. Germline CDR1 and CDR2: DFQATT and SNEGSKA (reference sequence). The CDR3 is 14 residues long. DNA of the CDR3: TGCAGTGCTAGCTTAGCGGGGACCTCCTACGAGCAGTACTTC. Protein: CSASLAGTSYEQYF.